This T cell receptor (beta chain) was found in a study of Graves' ophthalmopathy and Graves' hyperthyroidism. Study-level background: Pretreatment peripheral blood was obtained at initial diagnosis.

Study-wide results and limits: Blood shared most expanded thyroid clonotypes above 0.001 frequency. A classifier, a 13-signature model, separated ophthalmopathy from stable hyperthyroidism with 87.88% sensitivity and less than 83% specificity.

The sequenced template was RNA, covering the TCR beta CDR3 region. The authors performed first-round RT-PCR with HTBI primers and then a second-round multiplex PCR. TCRdb fed the multiplex PCR reads into MiXCR, producing one record per CDR3 protein. The table shows roughly 700,000 distinct CDR3 sequences, with approximately 40% occurring only once. At least ten counts were recorded for this clonotype. As yet, its antigen is unknown. With 2 bases clipped from V and 1 base from J, the junction kept 5 bases outside the gene matches. Germline V CDR1 and CDR2: SGDLS, YYNGEE. The CDR3 has 15 amino acids. The chain carries TRBV9 and TRBJ1-2; TRBD1 aligns across 7 bases. This TCR was recovered from an adult man with Graves' ophthalmopathy. Sequenced input: peripheral blood. The CDR3 nucleotides read TGTGCCAGCAGCGTCTCGGGACAGAGTAACTATGGCTACACCTTC. As protein: CASSVSGQSNYGYTF.